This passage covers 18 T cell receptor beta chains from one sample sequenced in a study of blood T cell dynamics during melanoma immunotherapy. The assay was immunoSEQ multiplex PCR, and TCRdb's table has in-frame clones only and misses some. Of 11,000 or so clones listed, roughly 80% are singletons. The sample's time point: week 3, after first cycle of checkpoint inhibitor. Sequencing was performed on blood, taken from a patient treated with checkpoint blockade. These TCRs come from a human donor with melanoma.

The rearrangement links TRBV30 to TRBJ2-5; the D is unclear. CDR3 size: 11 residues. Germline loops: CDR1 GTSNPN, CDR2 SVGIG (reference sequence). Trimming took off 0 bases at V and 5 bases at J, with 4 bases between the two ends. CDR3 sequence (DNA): TGTGCCTGGAGTGTACAGGAGACCCAGTACTTC. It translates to CAWSVQETQYF.

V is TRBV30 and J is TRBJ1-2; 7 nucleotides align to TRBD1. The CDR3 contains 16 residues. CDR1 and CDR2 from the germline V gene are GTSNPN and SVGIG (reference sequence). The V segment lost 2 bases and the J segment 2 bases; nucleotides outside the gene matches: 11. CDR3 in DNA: TGTGCCTGGAGTCCCCTTTTTGGGGACAGCAACTATGGCTACACCTTC. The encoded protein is CAWSPLFGDSNYGYTF.

CDR3 DNA sequence: TGTGCCAGCAACGAAAGACAGGGTATCTACGAGCAGTACTTC. Protein: CASNERQGIYEQYF. The chain joins TRBV7-2 to TRBJ2-7; 7 positions agree with TRBD1. V dropped 7 bases and J dropped 3; count of bases not matched to a gene: 9. The CDR3 has 14 residues. Germline-derived CDR1 and CDR2 are SGHTA and FQGNSA.

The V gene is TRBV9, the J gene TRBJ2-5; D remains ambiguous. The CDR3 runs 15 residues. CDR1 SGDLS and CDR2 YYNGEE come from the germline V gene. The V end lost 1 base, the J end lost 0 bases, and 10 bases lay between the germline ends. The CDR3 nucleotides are TGTGCCAGCAGCGTATCGGGCAGGAACCAAGAGACCCAGTACTTC. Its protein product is CASSVSGRNQETQYF.

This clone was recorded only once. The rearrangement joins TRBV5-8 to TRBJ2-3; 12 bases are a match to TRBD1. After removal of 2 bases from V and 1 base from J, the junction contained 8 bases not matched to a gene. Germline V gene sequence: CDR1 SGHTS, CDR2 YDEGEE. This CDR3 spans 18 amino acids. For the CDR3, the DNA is TGTGCCAGCAGCTTACCGGGACAGGGGGCTCAAGGCACAGATACGCAGTATTTT. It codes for CASSLPGQGAQGTDTQYF.

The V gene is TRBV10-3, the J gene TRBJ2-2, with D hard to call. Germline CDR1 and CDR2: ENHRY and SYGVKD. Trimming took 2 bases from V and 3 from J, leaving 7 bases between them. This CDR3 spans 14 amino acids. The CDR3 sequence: CAISEGVYTGELFF. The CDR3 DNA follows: TGTGCCATCAGTGAGGGGGTTTACACCGGGGAGCTGTTTTTT.

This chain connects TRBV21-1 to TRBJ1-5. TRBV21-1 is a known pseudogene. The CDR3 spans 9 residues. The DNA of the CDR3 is TGTGCCAGCTGTCAGCCCCAGCATTTT. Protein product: CASCQPQHF.

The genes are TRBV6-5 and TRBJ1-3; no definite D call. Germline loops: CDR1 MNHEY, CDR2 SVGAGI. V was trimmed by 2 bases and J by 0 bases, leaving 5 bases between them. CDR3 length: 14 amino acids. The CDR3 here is CASSYGSSGNTIYF. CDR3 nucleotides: TGTGCCAGCAGTTACGGCTCCTCTGGAAACACCATATATTTT.

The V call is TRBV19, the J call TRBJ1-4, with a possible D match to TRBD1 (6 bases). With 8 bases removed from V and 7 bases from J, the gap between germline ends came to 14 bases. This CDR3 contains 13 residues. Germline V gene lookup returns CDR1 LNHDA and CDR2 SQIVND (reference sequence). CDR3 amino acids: CASRREGGEKLFF. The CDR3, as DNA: TGTGCCAGTCGGCGTGAGGGGGGTGAAAAACTGTTTTTT.

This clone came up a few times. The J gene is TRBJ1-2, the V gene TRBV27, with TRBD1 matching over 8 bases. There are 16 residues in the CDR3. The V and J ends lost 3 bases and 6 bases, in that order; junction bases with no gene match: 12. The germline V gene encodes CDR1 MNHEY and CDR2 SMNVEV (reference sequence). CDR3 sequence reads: CASSFNILDREDGYTF. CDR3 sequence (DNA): TGTGCCAGCAGTTTCAACATCCTGGACAGGGAGGATGGCTACACCTTC.

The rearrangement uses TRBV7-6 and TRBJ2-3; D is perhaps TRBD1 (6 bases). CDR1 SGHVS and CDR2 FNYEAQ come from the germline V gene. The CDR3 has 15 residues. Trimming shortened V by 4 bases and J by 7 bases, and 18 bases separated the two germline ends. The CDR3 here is CASSSEQGPQHTQYF. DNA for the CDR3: TGTGCCAGCAGCTCAGAACAGGGCCCACAGCATACGCAGTATTTT.

CDR3 DNA: TGCAGCGTTGAAACAGGGGGGGCCGAGCAGTACTTC. Encoded protein: CSVETGGAEQYF. The V gene is TRBV29-1, the J gene TRBJ2-7; perhaps TRBD1 as D (8 bases). CDR3 length equals 12 residues. Trimming removed 2 bases at V and 6 bases at J, with 11 bases between. In germline, CDR1 is SQVTM, CDR2 ANQGSEA.

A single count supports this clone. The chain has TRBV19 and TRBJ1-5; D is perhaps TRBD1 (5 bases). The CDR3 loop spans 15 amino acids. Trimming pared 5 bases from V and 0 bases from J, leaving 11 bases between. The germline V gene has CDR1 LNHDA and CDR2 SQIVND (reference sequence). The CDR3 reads CASSAVGDSNQPQHF. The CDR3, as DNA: TGTGCCAGTAGTGCCGTGGGGGATAGCAATCAGCCCCAGCATTTT.

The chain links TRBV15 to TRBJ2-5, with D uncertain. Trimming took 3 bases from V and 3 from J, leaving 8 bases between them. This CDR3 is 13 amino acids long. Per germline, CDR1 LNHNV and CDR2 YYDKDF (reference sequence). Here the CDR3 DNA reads TGTGCCACCAGCAGGAGTCCTGAAGAGACCCAGTACTTC. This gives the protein CATSRSPEETQYF.

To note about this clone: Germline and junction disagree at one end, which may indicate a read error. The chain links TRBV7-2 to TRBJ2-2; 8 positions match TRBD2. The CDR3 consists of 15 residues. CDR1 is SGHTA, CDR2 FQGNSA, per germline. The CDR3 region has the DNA TGTGCCGGCAGCTTAGCGGGGATAAACACCGGGGAGCTGTTTTTT. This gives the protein CAGSLAGINTGELFF.

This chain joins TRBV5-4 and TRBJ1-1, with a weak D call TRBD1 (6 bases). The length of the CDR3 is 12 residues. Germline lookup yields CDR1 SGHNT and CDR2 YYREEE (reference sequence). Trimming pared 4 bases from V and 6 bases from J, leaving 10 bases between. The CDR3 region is CASSLDRSEAFF. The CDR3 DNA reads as TGTGCCAGCAGCCTCGACAGGTCTGAAGCTTTCTTT.

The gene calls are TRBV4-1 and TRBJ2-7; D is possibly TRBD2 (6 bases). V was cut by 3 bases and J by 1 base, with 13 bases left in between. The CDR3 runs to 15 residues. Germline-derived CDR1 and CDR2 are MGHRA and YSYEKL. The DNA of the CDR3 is TGCGCCAGCAGCCAGTCCCCGGGGGTTTCCTACGAGCAGTACTTC. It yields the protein CASSQSPGVSYEQYF.

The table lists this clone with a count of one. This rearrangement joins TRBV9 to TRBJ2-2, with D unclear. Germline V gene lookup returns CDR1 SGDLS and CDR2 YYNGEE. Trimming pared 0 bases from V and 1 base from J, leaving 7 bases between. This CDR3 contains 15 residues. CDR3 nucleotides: TGTGCCAGCAGCGTAGGTCACCGGAACACCGGGGAGCTGTTTTTT. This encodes CASSVGHRNTGELFF.